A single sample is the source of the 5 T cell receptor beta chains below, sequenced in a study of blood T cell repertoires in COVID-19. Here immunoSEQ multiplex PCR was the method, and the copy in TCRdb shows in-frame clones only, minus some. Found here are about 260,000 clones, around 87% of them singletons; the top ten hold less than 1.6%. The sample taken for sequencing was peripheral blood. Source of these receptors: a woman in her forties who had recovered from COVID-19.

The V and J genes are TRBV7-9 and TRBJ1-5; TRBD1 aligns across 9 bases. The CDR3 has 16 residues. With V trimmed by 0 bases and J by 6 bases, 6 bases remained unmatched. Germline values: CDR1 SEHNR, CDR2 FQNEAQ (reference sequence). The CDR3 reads CASSLATGGKGQPQHF. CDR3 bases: TGTGCCAGCAGCTTAGCAACAGGGGGCAAGGGTCAGCCCCAGCATTTT. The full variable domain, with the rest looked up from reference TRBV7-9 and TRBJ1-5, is DTGVSQNPRHKITKRGQNVTFRCDPISEHNRLYWYRQTLGQGPEFLTYFQNEAQLEKSRLLSDRFSAERPKGSFSTLEIQRTEQGDSAMYLCASSLATGGKGQPQHFGDGTRLSIL.

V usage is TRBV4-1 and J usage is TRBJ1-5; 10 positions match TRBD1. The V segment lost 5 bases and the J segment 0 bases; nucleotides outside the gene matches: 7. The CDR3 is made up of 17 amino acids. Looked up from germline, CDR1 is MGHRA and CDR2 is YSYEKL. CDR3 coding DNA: TGCGCCAGCAGCACCCGACAGGGGGCAGATAGCAATCAGCCCCAGCATTTT. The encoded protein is CASSTRQGADSNQPQHF.

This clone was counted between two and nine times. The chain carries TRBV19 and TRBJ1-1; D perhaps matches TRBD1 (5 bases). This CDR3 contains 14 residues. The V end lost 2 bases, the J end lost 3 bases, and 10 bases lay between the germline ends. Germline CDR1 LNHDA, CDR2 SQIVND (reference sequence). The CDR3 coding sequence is TGTGCCAGTAGTATAAGGGGACTCGACACTGAAGCTTTCTTT. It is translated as CASSIRGLDTEAFF.

CDR3 protein: CASSLLAGGKQETQYF. The CDR3 coding sequence is TGCGCCAGCAGCTTGCTAGCGGGGGGAAAACAAGAGACCCAGTACTTC. This chain connects TRBV5-1 to TRBJ2-5; 11 bases align to TRBD2. The CDR3 is 16 residues long. In germline, CDR1 is SGHRS, CDR2 YFSETQ. The trim removed 1 base at V and 2 bases at J, leaving 4 bases unmatched.

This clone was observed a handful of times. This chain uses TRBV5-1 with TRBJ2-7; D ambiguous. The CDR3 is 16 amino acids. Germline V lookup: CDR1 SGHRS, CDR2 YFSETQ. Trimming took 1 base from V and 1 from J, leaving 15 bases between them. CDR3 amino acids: CASSLTLFGQSYEQYF. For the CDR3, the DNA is TGCGCCAGCAGCTTGACGTTATTTGGGCAGTCCTACGAGCAGTACTTC.